These 25 T cell receptor beta chains share one sample of origin, sequenced in a study of siplizumab effects on memory and regulatory T cells. Sequenced by immunoSEQ multiplex PCR; TCRdb stores in-frame clones only, minus some. The sample shows tens of thousands of clones, about 87% of them seen only once. The sample consisted of Tregs sorted from blood. The receptors originated from a human donor in good health.

This sequence joins TRBV28 and TRBJ1-1; 8 bases are a match to TRBD1. Germline CDR1 MDHEN, CDR2 SYDVKM. Trimming removed 5 bases from V and 7 bases from J; junction bases left unmatched: 15. The CDR3 length is 16 residues. For the CDR3, the DNA is TGTGCCAGCAGTCGAGGACAGGGTGGGGTGAGGGGTGAAGCTTTCTTT. Its protein is CASSRGQGGVRGEAFF.

This sequence joins TRBV5-4 and TRBJ1-2; D remains ambiguous. Looked up from germline, CDR1 is SGHNT and CDR2 is YYREEE (reference sequence). The ends were cut back, 4 bases at V and 8 bases at J, with 15 bases in the middle. CDR3 length equals 13 residues. Here the CDR3 reads CASSQDEARGYTF. In nucleotides, the CDR3 is TGTGCCAGCAGCCAAGATGAAGCCAGGGGCTACACCTTC.

The chain is built from TRBV6-1 and TRBJ2-7; D remains unclear. CDR3 size: 13 residues. Germline lookup yields CDR1 MNHNS and CDR2 SASEGT. Trimming removed 2 bases at V and 2 bases at J, with 7 bases between. Here the CDR3 DNA reads TGTGCCAGCAGTGAATTGGCAACCTACGAGCAGTACTTC. Its translation is CASSELATYEQYF.

The rearrangement links TRBV5-4 to TRBJ2-5; 9 nucleotides align to TRBD1. Germline V lookup: CDR1 SGHNT, CDR2 YYREEE (reference sequence). V lost 1 base to trimming and J lost 4 bases; unmatched junction nucleotides: 5. The CDR3 runs 15 residues. The CDR3 DNA sequence: TGTGCCAGCAGCTTGACAGGGGGCGCAGGAGAGACCCAGTACTTC. It is translated as CASSLTGGAGETQYF.

Only one count was recorded for this clone. The rearrangement uses TRBV7-9 and TRBJ2-4; D not resolved. The germline V gene encodes CDR1 SEHNR and CDR2 FQNEAQ (reference sequence). The CDR3 is made up of 15 amino acids. Trimming cost V 5 bases and J 1 base, with 12 bases left between them. CDR3 loop: CASSQLVGAKNIQYF. CDR3 nucleotide sequence: TGTGCCAGCAGCCAGTTGGTGGGGGCCAAAAACATTCAGTACTTC.

The V call is TRBV15, the J call TRBJ2-1, with TRBD2 matching 7 bases. Germline V gene data show CDR1 as LNHNV and CDR2 as YYDKDF (reference sequence). V dropped 4 bases and J dropped 0; count of bases not matched to a gene: 6. There are 16 residues in the CDR3. The chain's CDR3 is CATSITGGPSYNEQFF. CDR3 in DNA: TGTGCCACCAGCATAACGGGAGGCCCCTCCTACAATGAGCAGTTCTTC.

As for this clone: At one of its ends the junction is not consistent with the germline gene, which may arise from a read error. The chain links TRBV5-1 to TRBJ2-7; D remains unclear. The CDR3 is 12 residues long. Germline values: CDR1 SGHRS, CDR2 YFSETQ. CDR3 sequence (DNA): TGTGCCAGCAGCTTGCGGCCAGGCGAGCAGTACTTC. It codes for CASSLRPGEQYF.

The rearrangement uses TRBV5-1 and TRBJ2-3, with D perhaps TRBD2 (5 bases). Germline assignment: CDR1 SGHRS and CDR2 YFSETQ. Trimming removed 0 bases from V and 6 bases from J, with 17 bases in between. This CDR3 spans 16 amino acids. CDR3 DNA sequence: TGCGCCAGCAGCTTGGGGTCTGGGAGCTATTGGGATACGCAGTATTTT. This codes for CASSLGSGSYWDTQYF.

The chain combines TRBV4-3 with TRBJ2-1; 8 positions agree with TRBD2. Trimming at V came to 0 bases and at J to 2 bases, leaving 3 bases not matched to a gene. Germline V gene data show CDR1 as LGHNA and CDR2 as YSLEER. The CDR3 runs 16 residues. CDR3 sequence: CASSQEAGVPYNEQFF. In DNA form, the CDR3 reads TGCGCCAGCAGCCAAGAAGCGGGAGTGCCCTACAATGAGCAGTTCTTC.

The chain combines TRBV6-6 with TRBJ1-1; possible D gene TRBD1, 5 bases. V lost 2 bases, J lost 10 bases, and 14 bases lay in between. The CDR3 covers 13 residues. CDR1 is MNHNY and CDR2 is SVGAGI in the germline V gene (reference sequence). The CDR3, as DNA: TGTGCCAGCAGTTACCGAGGGGAAAGAGGAGCTTTCTTT. As protein: CASSYRGERGAFF.

This clone was recorded once. The V call is TRBV7-9, the J call TRBJ2-2, with 7 positions matching TRBD2. Trimming at V came to 5 bases and at J to 5 bases, leaving 14 bases not matched to a gene. Germline values: CDR1 SEHNR, CDR2 FQNEAQ (reference sequence). The CDR3 has 17 residues. The CDR3 here is CASSRLAHTMGTGELFF. The CDR3 DNA reads as TGTGCCAGCAGCCGACTAGCACACACAATGGGGACCGGGGAGCTGTTTTTT.

The count of this clone is one. The chain couples TRBV29-1 to TRBJ2-5; 7 nucleotides align to TRBD2. This CDR3 is built from 11 residues. Germline V gene data show CDR1 as SQVTM and CDR2 as ANQGSEA. The CDR3 loop is CSVRSAGEQYF. CDR3 nucleotide sequence: TGCAGTGTTCGTTCGGCGGGAGAGCAGTACTTC.

The CDR3 here is CASSPLGDTGELFF. In DNA form, the CDR3 reads TGTGCCAGCTCACCCCTCGGGGACACCGGGGAGCTGTTTTTT. The J gene is TRBJ2-2, the V gene TRBV18, with a possible D match to TRBD2 (5 bases). Looked up from germline, CDR1 is KGHSH and CDR2 is LQKENI. V lost 3 bases and J 3 bases, leaving 8 bases between the germline ends. The CDR3 is made up of 14 amino acids.

As for this clone: At one end, the junction sequence differs from germline, possibly due to a read error. The chain couples TRBV7-7 to TRBJ2-7, with TRBD2 identical over 8 bases. The CDR3 is made up of 16 amino acids. Germline V gives CDR1 SSHAT, CDR2 FNYEAQ (reference sequence). The CDR3 coding sequence is TGTGCTAGCACACTAGAACTAGCGGACCTCCCCTACGAGCAGTACTTC. Translating gives CASTLELADLPYEQYF.

The rearrangement uses TRBV2 and TRBJ1-1; TRBD1 is a possible D gene (5 bases). V was cut by 8 bases and J by 5 bases, with 15 bases left in between. The germline V gene encodes CDR1 SNHLY and CDR2 FYNNEI. The CDR3 runs to 13 residues. In DNA form, the CDR3 reads TGTGCCAGCCCCCAGACCGGGACGACTGAAGCTTTCTTT. Its translation: CASPQTGTTEAFF.

V and J are TRBV30 and TRBJ1-1; D remains ambiguous. This CDR3 is 11 amino acids long. The germline CDR1 and CDR2 sequences are GTSNPN and SVGIG (reference sequence). V lost 3 bases and J lost 10, with 12 bases in between. The CDR3 is CAWRTQRRAFF. Here the CDR3 DNA reads TGTGCCTGGAGGACCCAACGTCGAGCTTTCTTT.

This rearrangement joins TRBV19 to TRBJ2-7; D might be TRBD1 (6 bases). The germline V and J ends were trimmed by 7 bases and 1 base, with 11 bases remaining between them. CDR3 length: 13 residues. Germline values: CDR1 LNHDA, CDR2 SQIVND (reference sequence). CDR3 residues: CASKSGASYEQYF. In DNA form, the CDR3 reads TGTGCCAGTAAGTCAGGGGCGTCCTACGAGCAGTACTTC.

V and J are TRBV7-5 and TRBJ1-2. TRBV7-5 is noted as a pseudogene. The CDR3 has 14 residues. For the CDR3, the DNA is TGTGCCAGCAGCTTAGAGGGGAGGGTTGGCGGCTACACCTTC. The encoded protein is CASSLEGRVGGYTF.

The chain links TRBV2 to TRBJ2-7; TRBD1 matches 9 bases. The junction had 5 bases not matched to a gene; V was cut back by 5 bases and J by 6 bases. The CDR3 covers 13 residues. The germline CDR1 and CDR2 sequences are SNHLY and FYNNEI. The CDR3 spells CASSSGTGTEQYF. CDR3 in DNA: TGTGCCAGCAGTTCCGGGACAGGGACCGAGCAGTACTTC.

This rearrangement joins TRBV5-5 to TRBJ1-4, with 10 nucleotides matching TRBD1. Trimming at V came to 2 bases and at J to 7 bases, leaving 5 bases not matched to a gene. Germline assignment: CDR1 SGHKS and CDR2 YYEKEE (reference sequence). The CDR3 is made up of 15 amino acids. The CDR3 region is CASSFGGTGVEKLFF. CDR3 in DNA: TGTGCCAGCAGCTTTGGTGGGACAGGGGTTGAAAAACTGTTTTTT.

The gene calls are TRBV5-6 and TRBJ2-7; 9 nucleotides agree with TRBD2. Trimming removed 4 bases from V and 6 bases from J; junction bases left unmatched: 8. Germline V lookup: CDR1 SGHDT, CDR2 YYEEEE. The CDR3 has 14 amino acids. In DNA form, the CDR3 reads TGTGCCAGCAGCACGGGACTAGCCTCGGGCGAGCAGTACTTC. Translated, it gives CASSTGLASGEQYF.

The chain couples TRBV19 to TRBJ1-5, with TRBD1 as a possible D gene (5 bases). Germline CDR1 and CDR2: LNHDA and SQIVND (reference sequence). The CDR3 is made up of 16 amino acids. Trimming cost V 0 bases and J 3 bases, with 12 bases left between them. This CDR3 is CASSIDRGRVNQPQHF. In nucleotides, the CDR3 is TGTGCCAGTAGTATAGATCGGGGCAGGGTCAATCAGCCCCAGCATTTT.

This chain uses TRBV12-5 with TRBJ2-3, with D possibly TRBD1 on 6 matching bases. The CDR3 totals 14 residues. Trimming removed 4 bases from V and 4 bases from J, with 12 bases in between. The germline V gene encodes CDR1 LGHNT and CDR2 FRNRAP. The CDR3 here is CASGSGRGPDTQYF. Here the CDR3 DNA reads TGTGCTAGTGGTTCGGGCAGGGGACCAGATACGCAGTATTTT.

The V call is TRBV30, the J call TRBJ2-7; 7 nucleotides agree with TRBD2. The V gene's germline CDR1 is GTSNPN and CDR2 SVGIG (reference sequence). The J segment lost 2 bases and the V segment lost 4 bases, leaving 2 bases of the junction unmatched. This CDR3 has 12 amino acids. CDR3 protein: CAWTSGPYEQYF. For the CDR3, the DNA is TGTGCCTGGACTAGCGGACCCTACGAGCAGTACTTC.

V is TRBV7-8 and J is TRBJ1-5; weak D call: TRBD1 (6 bases). V lost 5 bases and J 2 bases, leaving 16 bases between the germline ends. The CDR3 is 16 residues long. Germline CDR1 is SGHVS and CDR2 is FQNEAQ. The CDR3 loop reads CASSPRSGVGNQPQHF. The CDR3 nucleotides read TGTGCCAGCAGCCCAAGGTCAGGGGTCGGCAATCAGCCCCAGCATTTT. Full variable domain (rest looked up from reference TRBV7-8 and TRBJ1-5): GAGVSQSPRYKVAKRGQDVALRCDPISGHVSLFWYQQALGQGPEFLTYFQNEAQLDKSGLPSDRFFAERPEGSVSTLKIQRTQQEDSAVYLCASSPRSGVGNQPQHFGDGTRLSIL.